These 16 T cell receptor beta chains were all obtained from the same sample, sequenced in a study of cytomegalovirus exposure and HLA in healthy donors. In the PCR, 60 Vbeta and 13 Jbeta primers were used. Generated by immunoSEQ multiplex PCR, the TCRdb table keeps only in-frame clones and is missing some. The table lists 250,000 to 350,000 clones, 86% of them singletons. The specimen sequenced was PBMCs. The receptor set was obtained from a middle-aged man in good health and CMV-seropositive.

This clone has just a few counts. The V call is TRBV4-3, the J call TRBJ1-1; 12 positions agree with TRBD1. The ends lost 4 bases at V and 4 bases at J; junction bases unmatched: 10. Germline CDR1 is LGHNA and CDR2 is YSLEER. The CDR3 is 17 residues long. The CDR3 loop reads CASSLGRDRGRSTEAFF. CDR3 sequence (DNA): TGCGCCAGCAGCCTTGGCCGGGACAGGGGGCGAAGCACTGAAGCTTTCTTT.

As to this clone: The same CDR3 arises from other DNA sequences in this sample as well. J is TRBJ2-7 and V is TRBV28; D remains ambiguous. Germline CDR1 and CDR2: MDHEN and SYDVKM. The CDR3 totals 13 residues. Trimming pared 4 bases from V and 0 bases from J, leaving 7 bases between. The CDR3 loop reads CASSSGDSYEQYF. The CDR3 region has the DNA TGTGCCAGCAGTTCAGGTGACTCCTACGAGCAGTACTTC.

The genes are TRBV27 and TRBJ2-2, with TRBD1 matching over 10 bases. V lost 6 bases to trimming and J lost 4 bases; unmatched junction nucleotides: 2. Germline lookup yields CDR1 MNHEY and CDR2 SMNVEV (reference sequence). This CDR3 is 14 amino acids long. The CDR3 spells CASRTGGVTGELFF. DNA for the CDR3: TGTGCCAGCAGGACAGGGGGCGTCACCGGGGAGCTGTTTTTT.

This clone was observed a few times. This rearrangement joins TRBV7-9 to TRBJ1-1, with TRBD1 as a possible D gene (6 bases). V lost 5 bases, J lost 6 bases, and 13 bases lay in between. This CDR3 is 13 amino acids long. Germline-derived CDR1 and CDR2 are SEHNR and FQNEAQ (reference sequence). CDR3 sequence reads: CASSLGQFAEAFF. The DNA of the CDR3 is TGTGCCAGCAGCCTTGGACAGTTCGCTGAAGCTTTCTTT.

The chain is built from TRBV28 and TRBJ2-5; a possible D gene is TRBD1 (7 bases). V lost 10 bases and J 5 bases, leaving 20 bases between the germline ends. The CDR3 consists of 14 residues. Germline assignment: CDR1 MDHEN and CDR2 SYDVKM. This CDR3 is CATVIPGGRETQYF. CDR3 DNA: TGTGCCACCGTCATCCCAGGGGGGCGTGAGACCCAGTACTTC.

This sequence joins TRBV2 and TRBJ1-2; 7 positions agree with TRBD1. Trimming took 10 bases from V and 0 from J; bases not matched to a gene: 8. Germline CDR1 SNHLY, CDR2 FYNNEI. The length of the CDR3 is 14 residues. The CDR3 reads CATTLDRTNYGYTF. DNA of the CDR3: TGTGCCACTACATTGGACAGGACTAACTATGGCTACACCTTC.

The chain employs TRBV5-1 and TRBJ1-2, with a possible D match to TRBD1 (6 bases). Germline V gene data show CDR1 as SGHRS and CDR2 as YFSETQ. V dropped 0 bases and J dropped 3 bases, with 12 bases sitting between them. This CDR3 region has 15 residues. CDR3 sequence reads: CASSLDPQGDYGYTF. CDR3 DNA sequence: TGCGCCAGCAGCTTGGACCCACAGGGTGACTATGGCTACACCTTC. The variable domain in full, completed from reference TRBV5-1 and TRBJ1-2, reads KAGVTQTPRYLIKTRGQQVTLSCSPISGHRSVSWYQQTPGQGLQFLFEYFSETQRNKGNFPGRFSGRQFSNSRSEMNVSTLELGDSALYLCASSLDPQGDYGYTFGSGTRLTVV.

This chain uses TRBV7-2 with TRBJ2-3; 7 bases line up with TRBD2. In germline, CDR1 is SGHTA, CDR2 FQGNSA. There are 15 residues in the CDR3. V gave up 2 bases and J gave up 2 bases; unmatched junction bases: 4. CDR3 sequence: CASSLTSAYTDTQYF. The CDR3 DNA reads as TGTGCCAGCAGCTTAACTAGCGCCTACACAGATACGCAGTATTTT.

The J gene is TRBJ2-3, the V gene TRBV9, with 10 nucleotides matching TRBD2. The germline V gene has CDR1 SGDLS and CDR2 YYNGEE. J lost 0 bases, V lost 4 bases, and 8 bases had no gene match. This CDR3 spans 17 amino acids. The CDR3 loop is CASSSGLAALSTDTQYF. CDR3 DNA sequence: TGTGCCAGCAGCTCAGGACTAGCGGCCCTTAGCACAGATACGCAGTATTTT.

The chain recombines TRBV28 with TRBJ1-5, with 7 bases that match TRBD1. This CDR3 contains 17 residues. CDR1 is MDHEN, CDR2 SYDVKM, per germline. After removal of 5 bases from V and 0 bases from J, the junction contained 10 bases not matched to a gene. The CDR3: CASSLHRGTYSNQPQHF. The CDR3 region has the DNA TGTGCCAGCAGTCTCCACAGGGGCACTTATAGCAATCAGCCCCAGCATTTT. Supplemented by reference TRBV28 and TRBJ1-5, the full variable domain reads DVKVTQSSRYLVKRTGEKVFLECVQDMDHENMFWYRQDPGLGLRLIYFSYDVKMKEKGDIPEGYSVSREKKERFSLILESASTNQTSMYLCASSLHRGTYSNQPQHFGDGTRLSIL.

The chain uses TRBV5-4 and TRBJ2-1, with 10 bases lining up with TRBD1. CDR1 is SGHNT and CDR2 is YYREEE in the germline V gene (reference sequence). V dropped 4 bases and J dropped 7; count of bases not matched to a gene: 8. The CDR3 extends over 15 amino acids. Here the CDR3 DNA reads TGTGCCAGCAGCCCCGGGACAGGGGAGGGTAATGAGCAGTTCTTC. This codes for CASSPGTGEGNEQFF. The variable domain in full, with the rest retrieved from reference TRBV5-4 and TRBJ2-1, is ETGVTQSPTHLIKTRGQQVTLRCSSQSGHNTVSWYQQALGQGPQFIFQYYREEENGRGNFPPRFSGLQFPNYSSELNVNALELDDSALYLCASSPGTGEGNEQFFGPGTRLTVL.

The chain links TRBV7-8 to TRBJ1-2; TRBD1 matches 7 bases. The CDR3 is 14 amino acids. Germline loops: CDR1 SGHVS, CDR2 FQNEAQ. With V trimmed by 5 bases and J by 5 bases, 8 bases remained unmatched. Written as DNA, the CDR3 is TGTGCCAGCAGCCCGCGGGACAGTTCTTATGGCTACACCTTC. Its translation is CASSPRDSSYGYTF.

The chain links TRBV28 to TRBJ1-3; D not certain. The CDR3 is 12 amino acids. Trimming removed 6 bases from V and 2 bases from J, with 5 bases in between. In germline, CDR1 is MDHEN, CDR2 SYDVKM. In nucleotides, the CDR3 is TGTGCCAGCAGGAGCACTGGAAACACCATATATTTT. It is translated as CASRSTGNTIYF.

In nucleotides, the CDR3 is TGTGCCAGCAGTGACGGGACAGGGGTTTTACAGTTCTTC. Translation gives CASSDGTGVLQFF. The chain is built from TRBV6-4 and TRBJ2-1; 10 bases map to TRBD1. V lost 2 bases to trimming and J lost 13 bases; unmatched junction nucleotides: 5. From germline, CDR1 is MRHNA and CDR2 SNTAGT. This CDR3 has 13 residues.

The chain is built from TRBV5-6 and TRBJ2-7; TRBD1 agrees at 9 bases. The CDR3 has 13 residues. The germline V gene has CDR1 SGHDT and CDR2 YYEEEE. Trimming took 3 bases from V and 2 from J; bases not matched to a gene: 0. The chain's CDR3 is CASSYRGPYEQYF. CDR3 DNA sequence: TGTGCCAGCAGCTACAGGGGGCCCTACGAGCAGTACTTC. The complete variable domain, with remaining parts taken from reference TRBV5-6 and TRBJ2-7, reads DAGVTQSPTHLIKTRGQQVTLRCSPKSGHDTVSWYQQALGQGPQFIFQYYEEEERQRGNFPDRFSGHQFPNYSSELNVNALLLGDSALYLCASSYRGPYEQYFGPGTRLTVT.

This clone occurred a few times. V is TRBV5-6 and J is TRBJ1-1; tentatively, D is TRBD1 (5 bases). Germline CDR1 reads SGHDT; CDR2 reads YYEEEE. CDR3 length: 14 residues. The V end lost 2 bases, the J end lost 1 base, and 9 bases lay between the germline ends. CDR3 amino acids: CASSLRQSNTEAFF. As DNA, the CDR3 is TGTGCCAGCAGCTTAAGACAGTCGAACACTGAAGCTTTCTTT.